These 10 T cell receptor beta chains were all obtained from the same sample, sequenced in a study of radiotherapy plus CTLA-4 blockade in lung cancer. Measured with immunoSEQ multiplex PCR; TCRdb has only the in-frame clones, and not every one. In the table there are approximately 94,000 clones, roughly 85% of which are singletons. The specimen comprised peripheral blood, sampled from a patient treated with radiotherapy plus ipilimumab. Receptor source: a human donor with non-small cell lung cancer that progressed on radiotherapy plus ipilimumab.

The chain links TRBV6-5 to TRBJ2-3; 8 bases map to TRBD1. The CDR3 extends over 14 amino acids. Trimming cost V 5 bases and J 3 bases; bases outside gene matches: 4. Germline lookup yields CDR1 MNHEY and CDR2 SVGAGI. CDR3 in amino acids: CASSPQGGTDTQYF. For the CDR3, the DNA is TGTGCCAGCAGTCCACAGGGGGGTACAGATACGCAGTATTTT.

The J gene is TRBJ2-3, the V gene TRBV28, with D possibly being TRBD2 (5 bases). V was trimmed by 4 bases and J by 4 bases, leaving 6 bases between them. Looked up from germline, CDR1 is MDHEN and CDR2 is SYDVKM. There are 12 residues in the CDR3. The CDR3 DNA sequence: TGTGCCAGCAGTTGGGGAGCAGATACGCAGTATTTT. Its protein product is CASSWGADTQYF.

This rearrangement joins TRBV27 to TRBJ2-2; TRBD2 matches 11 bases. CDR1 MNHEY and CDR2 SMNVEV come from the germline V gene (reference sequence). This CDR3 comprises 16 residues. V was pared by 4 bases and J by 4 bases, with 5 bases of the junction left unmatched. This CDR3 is CASSYIAGGGTGELFF. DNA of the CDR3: TGTGCCAGCAGTTATATAGCGGGAGGGGGCACCGGGGAGCTGTTTTTT.

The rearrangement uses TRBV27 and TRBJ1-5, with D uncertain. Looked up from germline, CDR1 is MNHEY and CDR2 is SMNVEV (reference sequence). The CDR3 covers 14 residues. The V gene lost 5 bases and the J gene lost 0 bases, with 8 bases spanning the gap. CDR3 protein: CASSLIYSNQPQHF. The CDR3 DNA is TGTGCCAGCAGTCTAATATATAGCAATCAGCCCCAGCATTTT.

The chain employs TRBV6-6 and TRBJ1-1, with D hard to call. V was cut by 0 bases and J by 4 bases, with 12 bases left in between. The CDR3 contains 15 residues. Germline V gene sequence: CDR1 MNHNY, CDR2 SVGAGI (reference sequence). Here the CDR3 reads CASSYSGPRGTEAFF. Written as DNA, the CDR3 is TGTGCCAGCAGTTACTCCGGGCCCCGAGGCACTGAAGCTTTCTTT.

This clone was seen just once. For the CDR3, the DNA is TGTGCCAGCAGCTTAGAACTAGCGGGAGGAGATACGCAGTATTTT. Translating gives CASSLELAGGDTQYF. This chain links TRBV13 with TRBJ2-3; 12 positions agree with TRBD2. Unmatched junction bases numbered 1, after V lost 1 base and J lost 5 bases. The CDR3 sequence is 15 residues long. Germline CDR1 reads PRHDT; CDR2 reads FYEKMQ (reference sequence).

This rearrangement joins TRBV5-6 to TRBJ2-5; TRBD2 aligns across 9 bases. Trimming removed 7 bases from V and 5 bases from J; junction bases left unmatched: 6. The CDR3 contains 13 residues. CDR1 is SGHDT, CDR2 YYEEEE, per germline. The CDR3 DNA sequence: TGTGCCAGCGCGGGAGGGCCCTCGGAGACCCAGTACTTC. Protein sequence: CASAGGPSETQYF.

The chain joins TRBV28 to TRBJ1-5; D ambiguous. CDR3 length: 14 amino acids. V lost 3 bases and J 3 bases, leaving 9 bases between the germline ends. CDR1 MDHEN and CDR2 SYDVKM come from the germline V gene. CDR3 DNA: TGTGCCAGCAGTTTTATGGCAAACAATCAGCCCCAGCATTTT. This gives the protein CASSFMANNQPQHF.

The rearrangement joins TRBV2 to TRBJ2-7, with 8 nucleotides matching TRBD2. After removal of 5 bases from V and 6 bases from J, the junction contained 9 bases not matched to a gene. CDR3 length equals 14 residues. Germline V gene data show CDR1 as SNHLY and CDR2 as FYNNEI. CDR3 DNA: TGTGCCAGCAGTTTCCAGCGGGAGCTCCCCGAGCAGTACTTC. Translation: CASSFQRELPEQYF.

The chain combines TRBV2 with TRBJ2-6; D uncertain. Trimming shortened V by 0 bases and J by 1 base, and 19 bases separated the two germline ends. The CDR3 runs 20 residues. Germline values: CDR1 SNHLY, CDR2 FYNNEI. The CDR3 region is CASSEAEYREWNSGANVLTF. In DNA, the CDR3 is TGTGCCAGCAGTGAAGCGGAGTACAGAGAATGGAATTCTGGGGCCAACGTCCTGACTTTC.